This record looks at one T cell receptor (beta chain) sequence and its context. This entry belongs to a study of blood T cell repertoires in COVID-19. The method was immunoSEQ multiplex PCR; TCRdb's version includes in-frame clones alone and lacks a portion of them. The profile covers a few hundred thousand clones, with around 90% appearing a single time and about 1.3% taken by the ten largest. CDR1 and CDR2 (germline): DFQATT, SNEGSKA (reference sequence). V was trimmed by 3 bases and J by 9 bases, leaving 9 bases between them. The CDR3 has 11 amino acids. The receptor comes from an older man with acute or convalescent COVID-19. What was sequenced was peripheral blood. The chain is built from TRBV20-1 and TRBJ2-1; D is undetermined. As DNA, the CDR3 is TGCAGTGCTAGGCCTTTAGCTGAGCAGTTCTTC. It specifies CSARPLAEQFF.